Presented here are 9 T cell receptor beta chains from one specimen sequenced in a study of graft-versus-host responses after intestinal transplantation. These TCRs are of unknown antigen specificity. The table came from immunoSEQ multiplex PCR; TCRdb's copy has only in-frame clones and leaves some out. The sample contains under 150,000 clones, about 95% of which appear only once. The sequenced sample was unstimulated CD8+ T cells sorted from spleen or lymph node cells, obtained before intestinal transplant. The receptors here all came from a human donor who received an intestinal transplant.

The rearrangement links TRBV19 to TRBJ1-5; D not resolved. V dropped 3 bases and J dropped 1 base, with 19 bases sitting between them. This CDR3 has 18 residues. Germline lookup yields CDR1 LNHDA and CDR2 SQIVND (reference sequence). The CDR3 reads CASSINRAEVGSNQPQHF. CDR3 sequence (DNA): TGTGCCAGTAGTATCAATAGGGCAGAAGTAGGGAGCAATCAGCCCCAGCATTTT.

This clone is a singleton in its sample. This chain joins TRBV30 and TRBJ2-5; weak D call: TRBD1 (6 bases). V lost 0 bases, J lost 11 bases, and 13 bases lay in between. The length of the CDR3 is 12 residues. Germline-derived CDR1 and CDR2 are GTSNPN and SVGIG (reference sequence). The CDR3 loop reads CAWSVRGGEQYF. In DNA, the CDR3 is TGTGCCTGGAGTGTACGAGGGGGAGAACAGTACTTC.

This chain uses TRBV10-1 with TRBJ2-3, with a possible D match to TRBD1 (6 bases). Germline V lookup: CDR1 WNHNN, CDR2 SYGVQD (reference sequence). CDR3 length: 15 residues. The V gene lost 3 bases and the J gene lost 5 bases, with 15 bases spanning the gap. Here the CDR3 reads CASSDGGSKEDTQYF. Written as DNA, the CDR3 is TGCGCCAGCAGTGATGGGGGCAGTAAGGAAGATACGCAGTATTTT.

The genes are TRBV4-1 and TRBJ2-7; 7 bases match TRBD1. Per the germline V gene, CDR1 is MGHRA and CDR2 is YSYEKL. CDR3 length: 14 amino acids. Trimming took 1 base from V and 3 from J; bases not matched to a gene: 3. The CDR3 DNA sequence: TGCGCCAGCAGCCAAGGGGACAGATACTACGAGCAGTACTTC. Residues: CASSQGDRYYEQYF.

The V and J genes are TRBV27 and TRBJ2-7; possibly TRBD2 for D (6 bases). The CDR3 is made up of 15 amino acids. CDR1 is MNHEY and CDR2 is SMNVEV in the germline V gene (reference sequence). V dropped 2 bases and J dropped 4 bases, with 15 bases sitting between them. CDR3 sequence: CASSLGPGEAYEQYF. The CDR3, as DNA: TGTGCCAGCAGTTTAGGTCCGGGAGAGGCGTACGAGCAGTACTTC.

The J gene is TRBJ1-1, the V gene TRBV6-1; the match to TRBD1 covers 9 bases. Trimming cost V 5 bases and J 8 bases; bases outside gene matches: 9. The CDR3 totals 14 residues. Germline V gene data show CDR1 as MNHNS and CDR2 as SASEGT. Here the CDR3 reads CASSSPGTGIEAFF. In DNA form, the CDR3 reads TGTGCCAGCAGTTCCCCCGGGACAGGGATAGAAGCTTTCTTT.

This rearrangement joins TRBV28 to TRBJ2-7; perhaps TRBD1 as D (6 bases). V shed 7 bases and J shed 2 bases, with 15 bases lying between them. CDR3 length: 14 amino acids. Germline loops: CDR1 MDHEN, CDR2 SYDVKM. This CDR3 is CASTPSDRAYEQYF. The DNA of the CDR3 is TGTGCCAGCACCCCTTCGGACAGAGCCTACGAGCAGTACTTC.

The gene calls are TRBV9 and TRBJ2-3; no clear D gene. Looked up from germline, CDR1 is SGDLS and CDR2 is YYNGEE. This CDR3 has 15 residues. V shed 0 bases and J shed 0 bases, with 8 bases lying between them. CDR3 in DNA: TGTGCCAGCAGCGTAGTCGGCTTAAGCACAGATACGCAGTATTTT. It encodes CASSVVGLSTDTQYF.

The CDR3 DNA is TGTGCCAGTAGTCGCCGAGTAACGATTTATGAGCAGTTCTTC. This translates into CASSRRVTIYEQFF. This chain uses TRBV19 with TRBJ2-1; D is ambiguous. This CDR3 comprises 14 residues. The V gene's germline CDR1 is LNHDA and CDR2 SQIVND (reference sequence). Trimming cost V 5 bases and J 8 bases, with 16 bases left between them.